This T cell receptor (beta chain) was profiled in a study of cytomegalovirus exposure and HLA in healthy donors. 60 Vbeta and 13 Jbeta primers were used in PCR. Per the authors' pipeline: Among the unique TCR beta chains that a later analysis counted, roughly 80 million in all, 9.5 million to 12 million were shared. Sequencing was performed with immunoSEQ multiplex PCR; in TCRdb, only in-frame clones are kept and a portion is missing. The D gene and trimming were derived from the DNA, and the V and J assignments and clone size from that table. Of under 150,000 clones listed, about three quarters are singletons. CDR1 and CDR2 from the germline V gene are MNHEY and SVGAGI. There are 14 residues in the CDR3. Trimming cost V 4 bases and J 8 bases; bases outside gene matches: 4. Whole-study findings and limits: Later work found that TCR association rates differed between HLA loci; DRB1 had the most and HLA-C the fewest. Presence/absence analyses treated sequencing depth as roughly uniform across donors.

About this clone: As yet, its antigen is unknown.

The specimen was PBMCs. V and J are TRBV6-5 and TRBJ2-1, with TRBD2 matching 11 bases. This clonotype was sampled from a human donor in good health. CDR3 sequence reads: CASSFTSGGDEQFF. In DNA form, the CDR3 reads TGTGCCAGCAGTTTCACTAGCGGGGGCGATGAGCAGTTCTTC.